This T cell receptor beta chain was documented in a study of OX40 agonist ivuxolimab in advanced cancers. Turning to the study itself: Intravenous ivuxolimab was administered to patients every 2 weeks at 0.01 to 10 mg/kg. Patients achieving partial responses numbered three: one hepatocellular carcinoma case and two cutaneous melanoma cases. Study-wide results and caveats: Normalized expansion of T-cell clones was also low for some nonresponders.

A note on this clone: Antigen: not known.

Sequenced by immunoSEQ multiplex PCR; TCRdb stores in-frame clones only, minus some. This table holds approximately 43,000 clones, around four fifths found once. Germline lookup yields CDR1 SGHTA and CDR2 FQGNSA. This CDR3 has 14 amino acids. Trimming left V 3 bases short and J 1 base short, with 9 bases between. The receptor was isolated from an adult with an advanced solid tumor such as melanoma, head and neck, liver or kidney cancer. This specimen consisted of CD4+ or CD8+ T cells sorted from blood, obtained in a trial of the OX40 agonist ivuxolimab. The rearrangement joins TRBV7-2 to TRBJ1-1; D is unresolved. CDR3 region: CASSLMTWNTEAFF. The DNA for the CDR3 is TGTGCCAGCAGCTTGATGACTTGGAACACTGAAGCTTTCTTT.